Each of the 22 T cell receptor beta chains below was sequenced from the same sample in a study of Graves' ophthalmopathy and Graves' hyperthyroidism. CDR3 regions of TCR beta were amplified from RNA transcripts. Following a first-round RT-PCR that used HTBI primers, a second-round multiplex PCR was carried out. TCRdb reanalysed the multiplex PCR reads using MiXCR and keeps one entry per CDR3 protein. The sample lists approximately 700,000 distinct CDR3 sequences, around 40% seen once, with roughly 46% in the top ten. Material for sequencing was peripheral blood. These receptors were obtained from an adult man with Graves' ophthalmopathy.

A word on this clonotype: Since a much larger clone is just one base distant, this may be a read error. CDR3 nucleotide sequence: TGTGCCAGCAGCGTAGACGGGAGCTCTGGGGAGGAGCAGTACTTC. This codes for CASSVDGSSGEEQYF. This chain links TRBV9 with TRBJ2-7, with D possibly being TRBD2 (6 bases). The germline gives CDR1 SGDLS, CDR2 YYNGEE. There are 15 residues in the CDR3. V lost 0 bases, J lost 7 bases, and 17 bases lay in between.

This clonotype was observed a handful of times. V is TRBV11-2 and J is TRBJ2-7, with a weak D call TRBD1 (6 bases). There are 15 residues in the CDR3. Germline-derived CDR1 and CDR2 are SGHAT and FQNNGV. V gave up 5 bases and J gave up 0 bases, with 14 bases separating them. The CDR3, as DNA: TGTGCCAGCAGCCCCCCTCAGGGGTACTCCTACGAGCAGTACTTC. Translated: CASSPPQGYSYEQYF.

This clonotype was detected many times. In DNA, the CDR3 is TGTGCCAGCAGCCGGCAAACCGCCAGGGAATCGGGAGAGACCCAGTACTTC. Its protein is CASSRQTARESGETQYF. This rearrangement joins TRBV7-9 to TRBJ2-5; TRBD1 might be the D (5 bases). The CDR3 is 17 amino acids. Trimming took off 5 bases at V and 4 bases at J, with 23 bases between the two ends. CDR1 is SEHNR, CDR2 FQNEAQ, per germline (reference sequence).

The chain links TRBV10-3 to TRBJ2-5; maybe TRBD2 (6 bases). Germline CDR1 ENHRY, CDR2 SYGVKD. Trimming stripped 10 bases from V and 0 bases from J, with 12 bases between. This CDR3 is built from 13 residues. The CDR3 is CASLGTYQETQYF. The CDR3 DNA sequence: TGTGCCAGCCTCGGGACTTACCAAGAGACCCAGTACTTC.

This clonotype was seen at least ten times. The rearrangement uses TRBV29-1 and TRBJ2-6; 7 bases fit TRBD1. V was clipped by 4 bases and J by 2 bases; unmatched bases: 2. The CDR3 runs to 14 residues. CDR1 and CDR2 from the germline V gene are SQVTM and ANQGSEA. CDR3 DNA sequence: TGCAGCGTTGCCCAGGGGGCTGGGGCCAACGTCCTGACTTTC. As protein: CSVAQGAGANVLTF.

The V gene is TRBV9, the J gene TRBJ2-7; 8 nucleotides agree with TRBD1. This CDR3 contains 14 residues. CDR1 is SGDLS and CDR2 is YYNGEE in the germline V gene. Germline trimming cut 5 bases from V and 5 bases from J; bases unmatched to any gene: 9. DNA for the CDR3: TGTGCCAGCAGTTTGGGGACAGGTCATAACGAGCAGTACTTC. Translated: CASSLGTGHNEQYF.

This clonotype was counted many times. This chain joins TRBV11-2 and TRBJ2-7; TRBD2 is a possible D gene (6 bases). Trimming left V 2 bases short and J 4 bases short, with 15 bases between. Germline V gene lookup returns CDR1 SGHAT and CDR2 FQNNGV. CDR3 size: 15 residues. The CDR3 nucleotides read TGTGCCAGCAGCTTATCTGGAGGGGCCGGGTACGAGCAGTACTTC. It translates to CASSLSGGAGYEQYF.

This clonotype was seen many times. This rearrangement joins TRBV12-3 or TRBV12-4 to TRBJ1-5; D might be TRBD1 (5 bases). With 1 base removed from V and 5 bases from J, the gap between germline ends came to 15 bases. This CDR3 comprises 16 residues. Here the CDR3 reads CASSLVVGGWDQPQHF. CDR3 DNA: TGTGCCAGCAGTTTAGTTGTGGGGGGGTGGGATCAGCCCCAGCATTTT.

The CDR3 nucleotides are TGCAGTGCTAGTGGCGATGGGGAAGCTAACCTCGAGACCCAGTACTTC. It yields the protein CSASGDGEANLETQYF. The chain combines TRBV20-1 with TRBJ2-5, with D unclear. Germline assignment: CDR1 DFQATT and CDR2 SNEGSKA (reference sequence). Trimming removed 3 bases at V and 5 bases at J, with 22 bases between. The CDR3 loop spans 16 amino acids.

This clonotype was seen at least ten times. The chain carries TRBV12-3 or TRBV12-4 and TRBJ1-2; no reliable D call. V lost 4 bases to trimming and J lost 5 bases, with 11 bases between them. CDR3 length: 13 residues. The CDR3 coding sequence is TGTGCCAGCAGTTATTACACCTCATATGGCTACACCTTC. Its translation is CASSYYTSYGYTF.

The sample holds many counts of this clonotype. The rearrangement joins TRBV2 to TRBJ1-2; TRBD1 might be the D (5 bases). Trimming cost V 6 bases and J 4 bases, with 12 bases left between them. The CDR3 loop spans 13 amino acids. The germline V gene has CDR1 SNHLY and CDR2 FYNNEI. The CDR3 is CASRRDGVYGYTF. CDR3 nucleotide sequence: TGTGCCAGCAGGAGGGACGGCGTCTATGGCTACACCTTC.

This clonotype was recorded many times. The CDR3 loop is CASSDLAGITDTQYF. The CDR3 coding sequence is TGTGCCAGCAGTGACCTAGCGGGGATCACAGATACGCAGTATTTT. This chain connects TRBV2 to TRBJ2-3, with TRBD2 identical over 9 bases. Per germline, CDR1 SNHLY and CDR2 FYNNEI. V gave up 3 bases and J gave up 2 bases; unmatched junction bases: 3. The CDR3 is 15 amino acids.

This clonotype has a handful of counts. The chain combines TRBV10-3 with TRBJ2-7, with TRBD1 as a possible D gene (5 bases). Germline CDR1 ENHRY, CDR2 SYGVKD. Trimming shortened V by 0 bases and J by 3 bases, and 12 bases separated the two germline ends. This CDR3 comprises 15 residues. The CDR3 sequence is CAISESWGPNYEQYF. DNA of the CDR3: TGTGCCATCAGTGAGTCGTGGGGCCCGAACTACGAGCAGTACTTC.

The chain is built from TRBV7-2 and TRBJ1-1; D gene ambiguous. With 11 bases removed from V and 0 bases from J, the gap between germline ends came to 13 bases. Germline V gene sequence: CDR1 SGHTA, CDR2 FQGNSA. The CDR3 length is 13 residues. The CDR3 reads CAWSGYLNTEAFF. As DNA, the CDR3 is TGTGCCTGGAGTGGATACCTGAACACTGAAGCTTTCTTT.

This clonotype was seen only a few times. The chain uses TRBV20-1 and TRBJ1-4; no clear D gene. Trimming stripped 6 bases from V and 0 bases from J, with 11 bases between. This CDR3 has 14 residues. From germline, CDR1 is DFQATT and CDR2 SNEGSKA (reference sequence). Here the CDR3 DNA reads TGCAGTGCCGGGCAAGGCCCAACTAATGAAAAACTGTTTTTT. Translating it yields CSAGQGPTNEKLFF.

About this clonotype: A clone one base away is much larger, so this may be a read error. The chain has TRBV7-9 and TRBJ1-3; D might be TRBD1 (6 bases). The CDR3 length is 15 residues. Germline V gene data show CDR1 as SEHNR and CDR2 as FQNEAQ (reference sequence). DNA of the CDR3: TGTGCCATCAGCTATTTCACAGGGCCAGGAAACACCATATATTTT. Encoded protein: CAISYFTGPGNTIYF.

This clonotype was picked up a small number of times. This chain uses TRBV20-1 with TRBJ1-6; D unclear. The CDR3 extends over 14 amino acids. Trimming left V 3 bases short and J 12 bases short, with 18 bases between. CDR1 DFQATT and CDR2 SNEGSKA come from the germline V gene (reference sequence). The CDR3 bases are TGCAGTGCTAGGACGGCTGCTCTAAGCGGACCCCTCCACTTT. It encodes CSARTAALSGPLHF.

This clonotype appeared a few times. The CDR3 nucleotides are TGTGCCAGCAGCAAACCGAATGAAAGGGAAAAACTGTTTTTT. It encodes CASSKPNEREKLFF. The chain links TRBV7-2 to TRBJ1-4, with no clear D. Germline CDR1 and CDR2: SGHTA and FQGNSA. The CDR3 extends over 14 amino acids. Trimming removed 5 bases from V and 8 bases from J, with 15 bases in between.

A few counts support this clonotype. The CDR3 DNA reads TGCGCCAGCAGCCATTACCGGGACCGGAACACTGAAGCTTTCTTT. Amino acid sequence: CASSHYRDRNTEAFF. The chain uses TRBV4-3 and TRBJ1-1; perhaps TRBD1 as D (5 bases). CDR1 and CDR2 from the germline V gene are LGHNA and YSLEER. The germline V and J ends were trimmed by 3 bases and 1 base, with 12 bases remaining between them. The CDR3 has 15 amino acids.

The genes are TRBV2 and TRBJ1-4; D not resolved. The CDR3 sequence is 11 residues long. Trimming pared 6 bases from V and 15 bases from J, leaving 14 bases between. In germline, CDR1 is SNHLY, CDR2 FYNNEI. The CDR3 DNA follows: TGTGCCAGCAGATTTGACCGCGTGGTGTTTTTT. This encodes CASRFDRVVFF.

This clonotype was detected a few times. The V call is TRBV15, the J call TRBJ2-3; no firm D call. Germline loops: CDR1 LNHNV, CDR2 YYDKDF (reference sequence). The CDR3 loop spans 13 amino acids. V was cut by 4 bases and J by 4 bases, with 9 bases left in between. As DNA, the CDR3 is TGTGCCACCAGCAATACTCCCCCAGATACGCAGTATTTT. It specifies CATSNTPPDTQYF.

This chain uses TRBV9 with TRBJ2-2; 13 bases map to TRBD2. V was pared by 4 bases and J by 10 bases, with 10 bases of the junction left unmatched. This CDR3 has 16 residues. In germline, CDR1 is SGDLS, CDR2 YYNGEE. In nucleotides, the CDR3 is TGTGCCAGCAGCCCACTAGCGGGAGGGCCAAAGAAGGAGCTGTTTTTT. Translation: CASSPLAGGPKKELFF.